This T cell receptor (beta chain) was recorded in a study of control samples from healthy donors and cancer patients (dated by TCRdb to the early 2020s). The CDR3 spans 12 residues, from the cysteine through the phenylalanine. Of all the DNA, just the CDR3 is kept, 36 bases in frame from base 1. The junction shows trimming of 9 bases on V and 4 bases on J, plus 10 bases between the germline ends. The germline V gene supplies CDR1 MDHEN and CDR2 SYDVKM. This clone was counted a few times. No antigen is known for it. Nothing much larger sits one base from this clone, and base qualities are not available. Library preparation used the immunoSEQ multiplex PCR assay. TCRdb stores this immuneACCESS table with in-frame sequences only. Part of the clones is absent; in the studies checked, under half of the shortfall reflects unresolved V genes, and no reason is known for the rest. The sample table lists roughly 130,000 clones, around 90% of them with a count of one. The top ten clones comprise more than 2% of the sample.

The rearranged chain carries TRBV28 and TRBJ1-5; a tentative D call is TRBD1 (6 bases match). The sequencing input was blood. The sequence derives from a young man in good health. The CDR3 amino acid sequence is: CASTTGNQPQHF. DNA sequence: TGTGCCAGTACCACAGGGAATCAGCCCCAGCATTTT.